One sample yielded the 10 T cell receptor beta chains listed below, sequenced in a study of response to subunit inactivated influenza vaccine. Using its own MiXCR run on the RT-PCR reads, TCRdb lists one record per CDR3 protein. The sample records some 570,000 distinct CDR3 sequences, approximately 10% being singletons. This sample was also put to use in a study of T cells expressing NK-cell markers. That work states: For TCR beta, cDNA was produced by 5'RACE template switching with UMIs.

The material sequenced was PBMCs from blood, taken on the day of vaccination. These receptor sequences come from a man aged 50-59 years who received an inactivated influenza vaccine.

The V gene is TRBV19, the J gene TRBJ2-1, with TRBD2 matching over 9 bases. The V segment lost 5 bases and the J segment 3 bases; nucleotides outside the gene matches: 5. The CDR3 length is 15 residues. Germline V CDR1 and CDR2: LNHDA, SQIVND (reference sequence). The CDR3 DNA reads as TGTGCCAGTAGTGTCCTAGCGGGGAACTACAATGAGCAGTTCTTC. Translated: CASSVLAGNYNEQFF.

This clonotype was detected ten times or more. The chain combines TRBV5-1 with TRBJ1-1; 10 bases match TRBD1. Losses at the gene ends were 0 bases for V and 4 bases for J; bases not matched to a gene: 0. CDR3 length: 14 residues. CDR1 SGHRS and CDR2 YFSETQ come from the germline V gene. CDR3 amino acids: CASSLGQGATEAFF. In DNA form, the CDR3 reads TGCGCCAGCAGCTTGGGACAGGGGGCCACTGAAGCTTTCTTT.

The J gene is TRBJ2-7, the V gene TRBV18; 7 bases fit TRBD1. The V gene end was trimmed by 4 bases and the J gene end by 2 bases; junction bases not matched to a gene: 2. The CDR3 contains 13 residues. Germline CDR1 KGHSH, CDR2 LQKENI. CDR3 nucleotides: TGTGCCAGCTCACACGGACAGGCCTACGAGCAGTACTTC. Encoded protein: CASSHGQAYEQYF.

This rearrangement joins TRBV10-2 to TRBJ2-7; 13 positions agree with TRBD2. V lost 3 bases, J lost 6 bases, and 11 bases stayed unmatched. CDR1 is WSHSY, CDR2 SAAADI, per germline. The CDR3 consists of 17 residues. The CDR3 loop is CASSDQRTSGRSLEQYF. CDR3 nucleotide sequence: TGCGCCAGCAGTGACCAGAGGACTAGCGGGAGATCCCTCGAGCAGTACTTC.

This clonotype has just a few counts. J is TRBJ2-3 and V is TRBV21-1; the table's D call, TRBD1, has no DNA check behind it. TRBV21-1 is reported as a pseudogene. This CDR3 is built from 13 residues. CDR3 region: CASSGSEGDTQYF. CDR3 coding DNA: TGTGCCTCCTCGGGCAGCGAGGGGGATACGCAGTATTTT.

The chain joins TRBV6-2 or TRBV6-3 to TRBJ2-5; maybe TRBD1 (6 bases). CDR1 is MNHEY, CDR2 SVGEGT, per germline. The CDR3 loop spans 16 amino acids. The V end lost 0 bases, the J end lost 1 base, and 12 bases lay between the germline ends. CDR3 bases: TGTGCCAGCAGTTACTCGAGTGTCAGGGGCCAAGAGACCCAGTACTTC. Its translation is CASSYSSVRGQETQYF.

The V gene is TRBV4-1, the J gene TRBJ2-6, with D unclear. Germline CDR1 MGHRA, CDR2 YSYEKL. V was clipped by 3 bases and J by 1 base, with 7 bases between them. The CDR3 contains 15 residues. CDR3 DNA sequence: TGCGCCAGCAGCCAGAGCCGGTCTGGGGCCAACGTCCTGACTTTC. This codes for CASSQSRSGANVLTF.

This clonotype has more than one count but fewer than ten. The chain carries TRBV15 and TRBJ1-5, with TRBD1 identical over 8 bases. Germline V gives CDR1 LNHNV, CDR2 YYDKDF (reference sequence). After removal of 3 bases from V and 6 bases from J, the junction contained 4 bases not matched to a gene. CDR3 length equals 14 residues. The DNA for the CDR3 is TGTGCCACCAGCAGTAAGACAGGGGCTCAGCCCCAGCATTTT. Translation: CATSSKTGAQPQHF.

This clonotype showed up many times. The chain joins TRBV29-1 to TRBJ2-1; a possible D gene is TRBD1 (6 bases). CDR3 size: 11 residues. Trimming removed 4 bases at V and 6 bases at J, with 7 bases between. Germline V gene sequence: CDR1 SQVTM, CDR2 ANQGSEA. The CDR3 DNA follows: TGCAGCGTTGTCAGGGGCAATGAGCAGTTCTTC. This translates into CSVVRGNEQFF.

The chain couples TRBV29-1 to TRBJ2-5; 7 nucleotides agree with TRBD1. Per the germline V gene, CDR1 is SQVTM and CDR2 is ANQGSEA. With V trimmed by 7 bases and J by 4 bases, 9 bases remained unmatched. The CDR3 contains 13 residues. The CDR3 DNA follows: TGCAGCGCGGAAAGGGGGCGCCGAGAGACCCAGTACTTC. Amino acids: CSAERGRRETQYF.